This TCR beta chain is drawn from a study of regulatory T cells in long-lasting Graves disease. At least ten counts were recorded for this clonotype. Construction of the TCR beta libraries employed iRepertoire HTBI primers in conjunction with Arm-PCR of CDR3 regions. TCRdb recomputed calls from the multiplex PCR reads with MiXCR, one row per CDR3 protein. This table holds around 500,000 distinct CDR3 sequences, about 12% found once. As for time point: newly diagnosed GD, antithyroid drugs for less than 3 months. After RNA was extracted from PBMCs, the TCR library was made from it. CDR3 size: 14 residues. Trimming took 5 bases from V and 0 from J, leaving 7 bases between them. Germline V gene data show CDR1 as SNHLY and CDR2 as FYNNEI. The same sample was also studied in work on T cells in Graves' hyperthyroidism and ophthalmopathy.

The specimen was peripheral blood mononuclear cells (PBMCs), collected at new diagnosis, from a patient treated with antithyroid drugs. V is TRBV2 and J is TRBJ2-2; D possibly corresponds to TRBD1 (5 bases). This receptor was taken from a woman aged 25 to 39 with Graves disease. The CDR3 reads CASSRGANTGELFF. The CDR3 bases are TGTGCCAGCAGTAGGGGTGCGAACACCGGGGAGCTGTTTTTT. Combining the CDR3 with reference TRBV2 and TRBJ2-2 gives the whole variable domain EPEVTQTPSHQVTQMGQEVILRCVPISNHLYFYWYRQILGQKVEFLVSFYNNEISEKSEIFDDQFSVERPDGSNFTLKIRSTKLEDSAMYFCASSRGANTGELFFGEGSRLTVL.